This T cell receptor (beta chain) was identified during a study of regulatory dendritic cells for organ transplantation. Study results and limitations: Resting memory CD8+ T cells held the most alloreactive clonotypes.

Worth noting for this clone: Its antigen is undetermined.

Memory T cells were CD45RO+, naive were CD45RA+, sorted by FACS. Method: immunoSEQ multiplex PCR; TCRdb's copy keeps in-frame clones and lacks some. The data hold 30,000 to 45,000 clones, with around nine tenths observed a single time. The CDR3 length is 16 residues. V lost 0 bases, J lost 8 bases, and 9 bases stayed unmatched. CDR1 is SGHVS, CDR2 FNYEAQ, per germline. The sequencing input was naive CD8+ T cells from blood. The subset: CD45RA+ naive T cells. The chain uses TRBV7-6 and TRBJ2-1, with 8 bases aligning to TRBD2. This clonotype was obtained from a human donor in good health. The CDR3 sequence is CASSLAATTSVHEQFF. CDR3 DNA: TGTGCCAGCAGCTTAGCAGCAACGACTAGCGTGCATGAGCAGTTCTTC.